The 21 T cell receptor beta chains given below trace back to one sample, sequenced in a study of shared clonotypes between healthy human individuals. Sequenced by immunoSEQ multiplex PCR; TCRdb stores in-frame clones only, minus some. Among about 1 million clones listed, approximately 68% were seen once. The sample consisted of memory CD4+ T cells sorted from blood. This sample's subset: CD45RA-negative fraction. The origin of the receptors is a man between 18 and 29 years old in good health.

Regarding this clone: This specimen includes other DNA sequences encoding the same CDR3. V gene TRBV28 combines with J gene TRBJ1-5; D unclear. From germline, CDR1 is MDHEN and CDR2 SYDVKM. The V end was cut by 5 bases, the J end by 2 bases, with 7 bases between. The CDR3 totals 13 residues. CDR3 loop: CASSRRGNQPQHF. DNA for the CDR3: TGTGCCAGCAGTCGCCGGGGCAATCAGCCCCAGCATTTT.

V and J are TRBV5-4 and TRBJ1-6; D gene unclear. Trimming took 2 bases from V and 10 from J, leaving 13 bases between them. CDR3 length: 14 residues. CDR1 SGHNT and CDR2 YYREEE come from the germline V gene (reference sequence). CDR3 region: CASSFGFSGSPLHF. CDR3 bases: TGTGCCAGCAGCTTTGGGTTCTCGGGATCACCCCTCCACTTT.

In nucleotides, the CDR3 is TGTGCCAGCAGTTCTACGGGACAGGGGTTATACGAGCAGTACTTC. Its protein is CASSSTGQGLYEQYF. The chain is built from TRBV5-4 and TRBJ2-7, with 10 bases matching TRBD1. V gave up 5 bases and J gave up 4 bases; unmatched junction bases: 9. The CDR3 covers 15 residues. Per the germline V gene, CDR1 is SGHNT and CDR2 is YYREEE (reference sequence).

The chain uses TRBV30 and TRBJ2-7, with D perhaps TRBD1 (6 bases). V was cut by 4 bases and J by 1 base, with 17 bases left in between. The CDR3 length is 15 residues. Germline V gene lookup returns CDR1 GTSNPN and CDR2 SVGIG (reference sequence). The CDR3 DNA reads as TGTGCCTGGACCCGGGACACCCTCATGTCCTACGAGCAGTACTTC. Its translation: CAWTRDTLMSYEQYF. Full variable domain (outside the CDR3, taken from reference TRBV30 and TRBJ2-7): SQTIHQWPATLVQPVGSPLSLECTVEGTSNPNLYWYRQAAGRGLQLLFYSVGIGQISSEVPQNLSASRPQDRQFILSSKKLLLSDSGFYLCAWTRDTLMSYEQYFGPGTRLTVT.

This clone showed up just a few times. The J gene is TRBJ2-7, the V gene TRBV5-1; perhaps TRBD2 as D (6 bases). The V gene lost 4 bases and the J gene lost 0 bases, with 14 bases spanning the gap. The germline CDR1 and CDR2 sequences are SGHRS and YFSETQ. This CDR3 is built from 15 residues. For the CDR3, the DNA is TGCGCCAGCAGCAGAACTAGCCGGAGCTCCTACGAGCAGTACTTC. This sequence encodes CASSRTSRSSYEQYF.

This clone showed up just a few times. Other DNA sequences from this sample encode an identical CDR3 as well. The chain is built from TRBV5-1 and TRBJ2-1; 7 positions match TRBD1. V was pared by 4 bases and J by 4 bases, with 5 bases of the junction left unmatched. Germline CDR1 and CDR2: SGHRS and YFSETQ. The CDR3 consists of 14 residues. The CDR3 bases are TGCGCCAGCAGCCCCGGGACAGTATACAATGAGCAGTTCTTC. Translated: CASSPGTVYNEQFF. The full variable domain, completed using reference TRBV5-1 and TRBJ2-1, is KAGVTQTPRYLIKTRGQQVTLSCSPISGHRSVSWYQQTPGQGLQFLFEYFSETQRNKGNFPGRFSGRQFSNSRSEMNVSTLELGDSALYLCASSPGTVYNEQFFGPGTRLTVL.

The chain links TRBV6-6 to TRBJ2-1; TRBD2 might be the D (5 bases). V dropped 7 bases and J dropped 7 bases, with 20 bases sitting between them. Germline V gene lookup returns CDR1 MNHNY and CDR2 SVGAGI (reference sequence). This CDR3 is built from 15 residues. The CDR3 coding sequence is TGTGCCAGCAATCAAGGTAGCGCAAGTAGAAATGAGCAGTTCTTC. Its protein product is CASNQGSASRNEQFF.

This clone was recorded only once. The rearrangement links TRBV7-6 to TRBJ1-5; the match to TRBD1 covers 7 bases. The CDR3 loop spans 16 amino acids. The germline V gene has CDR1 SGHVS and CDR2 FNYEAQ. J was trimmed by 7 bases and V by 2 bases; bases with no gene match: 11. The CDR3 is CASSLKLQGPIQPQHF. The CDR3 region has the DNA TGTGCCAGCAGCTTAAAGTTACAGGGGCCGATACAGCCCCAGCATTTT.

The chain employs TRBV12-5 and TRBJ2-4; perhaps TRBD2 as D (6 bases). V lost 4 bases and J lost 0, with 10 bases in between. This CDR3 has 15 amino acids. Germline V gene lookup returns CDR1 LGHNT and CDR2 FRNRAP. CDR3 sequence: CASGSWGEAKNIQYF. As DNA, the CDR3 is TGTGCTAGTGGTTCCTGGGGGGAAGCCAAAAACATTCAGTACTTC.

The rearrangement uses TRBV6-6 and TRBJ1-2; maybe TRBD1 (5 bases). Trimming removed 8 bases at V and 1 base at J, with 11 bases between. Germline V lookup: CDR1 MNHNY, CDR2 SVGAGI (reference sequence). This CDR3 contains 13 residues. The CDR3 loop reads CASLYGGNYGYTF. As DNA, the CDR3 is TGTGCCAGCCTCTACGGGGGTAACTATGGCTACACCTTC.

The chain combines TRBV9 with TRBJ1-5; possible D gene TRBD1, 5 bases. V lost 3 bases and J 5 bases, leaving 15 bases between the germline ends. The CDR3 covers 15 residues. The germline V gene encodes CDR1 SGDLS and CDR2 YYNGEE. DNA for the CDR3: TGTGCCAGCAGCGCCGGGGAGGGGTTTTATCAGCCCCAGCATTTT. Amino acids: CASSAGEGFYQPQHF.

This clone appeared once. The chain employs TRBV25-1 and TRBJ2-7; D tentatively fits TRBD1 or TRBD2 (5 bases each). This CDR3 contains 14 residues. CDR1 and CDR2 from the germline V gene are MGHDK and SYGVNS. The ends were cut back, 3 bases at V and 0 bases at J, with 9 bases in the middle. The CDR3 protein is CASSEAGSSYEQYF. The CDR3 coding sequence is TGTGCCAGCAGTGAGGCAGGGAGCTCCTACGAGCAGTACTTC.

The rearrangement links TRBV28 to TRBJ2-2, with 8 bases matching TRBD1. V was pared by 6 bases and J by 0 bases, with 9 bases of the junction left unmatched. There are 17 residues in the CDR3. In germline, CDR1 is MDHEN, CDR2 SYDVKM. CDR3: CASRGNGQGTNTGELFF. The CDR3 DNA reads TGTGCCAGCAGGGGAAATGGACAGGGCACGAACACCGGGGAGCTGTTTTTT.

This chain connects TRBV6-6 to TRBJ1-2; TRBD1 is a possible D gene (5 bases). The CDR3 loop spans 13 amino acids. Trimming stripped 7 bases from V and 6 bases from J, with 15 bases between. Germline V CDR1 and CDR2: MNHNY, SVGAGI (reference sequence). In DNA form, the CDR3 reads TGTGCCAGCATTCTACAGGCGGGGAATGGCTACACCTTC. Translation: CASILQAGNGYTF.

The chain carries TRBV21-1 and TRBJ2-3; the table's D call, TRBD2, has no DNA check behind it. TRBV21-1 corresponds to a pseudogene. The CDR3 consists of 16 residues. CDR3 sequence reads: CASSKHGGDDTDTQYF. The CDR3 DNA reads as TGTGCCAGCAGCAAACACGGGGGAGACGACACAGATACGCAGTATTTT.

CDR3 coding DNA: TGTGCCAGCAGCCCGGGCAGGGGCGGAAGGACTGAAGCTTTCTTT. Its translation: CASSPGRGGRTEAFF. The chain combines TRBV7-2 with TRBJ1-1, with D possibly TRBD1 on 6 matching bases. The V gene lost 5 bases and the J gene lost 5 bases, with 18 bases spanning the gap. The CDR3 is 15 amino acids. The germline V gene encodes CDR1 SGHTA and CDR2 FQGNSA.

This clone was observed a handful of times. The V and J genes are TRBV5-8 and TRBJ2-7, with 7 bases identical to TRBD1. V trimming: 7 bases; J trimming: 5 bases; junction bases outside the gene matches: 6. The CDR3 is made up of 12 amino acids. The germline CDR1 and CDR2 sequences are SGHTS and YDEGEE. The CDR3 is CASRPGGNEQYF. CDR3 nucleotides: TGTGCCAGCCGGCCAGGGGGAAACGAGCAGTACTTC.

At least ten counts were recorded for this clone. This chain joins TRBV6-6 and TRBJ2-7, with 8 bases identical to TRBD1. V dropped 0 bases and J dropped 7; count of bases not matched to a gene: 8. CDR1 and CDR2 from the germline V gene are MNHNY and SVGAGI (reference sequence). The CDR3 is 15 amino acids. CDR3 sequence (DNA): TGTGCCAGCAGTTACTCGCCCCAGGGGGCCGGTGAGCAGTACTTC. It encodes CASSYSPQGAGEQYF.

Here the CDR3 DNA reads TGTGCCAGCAGTCGCAGGAACGGGAACACTAACTATGGCTACACCTTC. It specifies CASSRRNGNTNYGYTF. The chain recombines TRBV27 with TRBJ1-2; the D is unclear. Germline V CDR1 and CDR2: MNHEY, SMNVEV (reference sequence). The CDR3 length is 16 residues. V was clipped by 5 bases and J by 0 bases, with 16 bases between them.

V usage is TRBV13 and J usage is TRBJ2-5; D may be TRBD1 (5 bases). V was pared by 2 bases and J by 4 bases, with 20 bases between. CDR3 size: 17 residues. The germline CDR1 and CDR2 sequences are PRHDT and FYEKMQ (reference sequence). The CDR3 DNA follows: TGTGCCAGCAGCTTATCCCGAAGGGGCGCGGCGGTAGAGACCCAGTACTTC. Translation: CASSLSRRGAAVETQYF.

V and J are TRBV21-1 and TRBJ1-5. TRBV21-1 is listed as a pseudogene. The CDR3 is made up of 16 amino acids. CDR3 sequence: CASSKGRRDGNQPQHF. CDR3 bases: TGTGCCAGCAGCAAAGGGAGAAGGGACGGCAATCAGCCCCAGCATTTT.